The 32 T cell receptor beta chains reported below all come from one sample, sequenced in a study of CD8+CD57+ T cells in acquired aplastic anemia (dated by TCRdb to 2016 to 2018). Flow cytometry had shown CD8+CD57+ cell expansion in the patients selected for sequencing. Sequencing instrument: Illumina HiSeq 2000. Genomic DNA served as template for TCR beta VDJ combination and CDR3 sequence profiling. The public sequencing data were trimmed at Q25 with fastp and processed into clonotypes with MiXCR by TCRdb, which kept only in-frame beta chains. Here each entry gathers all rows of one CDR3 protein and keeps the most common genes and DNA. The sample has around 430,000 distinct CDR3 sequences on record, about a third of them singletons. The top ten hold 0.82% of the sample. Sequenced: sorted CD4+, CD8+, or CD8+CD57+ T cells (not recorded which) from PBMCs. These TCRs come from a human donor with aplastic anemia.

Only a few counts were recorded for this clonotype. The J gene is TRBJ2-5, the V gene TRBV5-1; 8 bases fit TRBD2. J lost 2 bases, V lost 2 bases, and 5 bases had no gene match. In germline, CDR1 is SGHRS, CDR2 YFSETQ. The CDR3 length is 15 residues. CDR3 DNA: TGCGCCAGCAGCTTTCGAGTAGCGGGACAAGAGACCCAGTACTTC. Translation: CASSFRVAGQETQYF.

At least ten counts were recorded for this clonotype. This chain joins TRBV20-1 and TRBJ1-5; 7 bases match TRBD1. Germline trimming cut 5 bases from V and 5 bases from J; bases unmatched to any gene: 6. The CDR3 contains 13 residues. Germline CDR1 is DFQATT and CDR2 is SNEGSKA (reference sequence). The CDR3 nucleotides are TGCAGTGCTGGGGGACAGTTAGATCAGCCCCAGCATTTT. This gives the protein CSAGGQLDQPQHF.

In regard to this clonotype: An end of the junction differs from the germline gene, which may be a read error. The chain uses TRBV7-7 and TRBJ2-7; tentatively, D is TRBD2 (7 bases). The J call may be wrong; the DNA end is better matched by TRBJ2-5. Germline V lookup: CDR1 SSHAT, CDR2 FNYEAQ (reference sequence). There are 14 residues in the CDR3. CDR3: CASSVRGGVETQYF. The CDR3 nucleotides are TGTGCTAGCAGCGTGAGGGGGGGTGTAGAGACCCAGTACTTC.

The table lists this clonotype with many counts. This sequence joins TRBV19 and TRBJ2-7; possibly TRBD1 or TRBD2 for D (5 bases each). Per the germline V gene, CDR1 is LNHDA and CDR2 is SQIVND (reference sequence). Trimming left V 7 bases short and J 1 base short, with 14 bases between. The CDR3 has 14 residues. The CDR3 DNA reads as TGTGCCAGTACTTCCGACGGGGCTTCCTACGAGCAGTACTTC. Amino acids: CASTSDGASYEQYF.

This clonotype appeared many times. J is TRBJ1-5 and V is TRBV7-8, with D maybe TRBD1 (5 bases). Per the germline V gene, CDR1 is SGHVS and CDR2 is FQNEAQ. The ends were cut back, 4 bases at V and 3 bases at J, with 16 bases in the middle. There are 16 residues in the CDR3. The CDR3 region is CASSWAGLRDNQPQHF. CDR3 in DNA: TGTGCCAGCAGCTGGGCCGGCCTCAGGGACAATCAGCCCCAGCATTTT.

The CDR3: CASSQRQSYTEAFF. The CDR3 nucleotides are TGTGCCAGCAGCCAACGACAGAGTTACACTGAAGCTTTCTTT. The chain employs TRBV14 and TRBJ1-1; tentatively, D is TRBD1 (5 bases). The V gene lost 2 bases and the J gene lost 3 bases, with 10 bases spanning the gap. Germline V lookup: CDR1 SGHDN, CDR2 FVKESK. The CDR3 runs to 14 residues. The complete variable domain, with remaining parts taken from reference TRBV14 and TRBJ1-1, reads EAGVTQFPSHSVIEKGQTVTLRCDPISGHDNLYWYRRVMGKEIKFLLHFVKESKQDESGMPNNRFLAERTGGTYSTLKVQPAELEDSGVYFCASSQRQSYTEAFFGQGTRLTVV.

This clonotype was recorded once. The chain combines TRBV15 with TRBJ2-5, with D unclear. CDR3 length equals 14 residues. V was pared by 3 bases and J by 5 bases, with 13 bases between. Germline loops: CDR1 LNHNV, CDR2 YYDKDF (reference sequence). The DNA for the CDR3 is TGTGCCACCAGCAGCGTAGGGTTTGGGGAGACCCAGTACTTC. Its translation is CATSSVGFGETQYF.

This clonotype was seen only a few times. The rearrangement joins TRBV19 to TRBJ2-1; TRBD1 agrees at 9 bases. Germline CDR1 LNHDA, CDR2 SQIVND (reference sequence). Germline trimming cut 8 bases from V and 3 bases from J; bases unmatched to any gene: 8. This CDR3 contains 15 residues. This chain's CDR3 is CASGKGQGYYNEQFF. CDR3 bases: TGTGCCAGTGGAAAAGGACAGGGGTACTACAATGAGCAGTTCTTC. The variable domain in full, completed from reference TRBV19 and TRBJ2-1, reads DGGITQSPKYLFRKEGQNVTLSCEQNLNHDAMYWYRQDPGQGLRLIYYSQIVNDFQKGDIAEGYSVSREKKESFPLTVTSAQKNPTAFYLCASGKGQGYYNEQFFGPGTRLTVL.

This sequence joins TRBV24-1 and TRBJ1-1; D remains ambiguous. CDR1 KGHDR and CDR2 SFDVKD come from the germline V gene. This CDR3 comprises 13 residues. V was cut by 3 bases and J by 4 bases, with 8 bases left in between. CDR3 sequence (DNA): TGTGCCACCAGTGATGGCGCTAGCACTGAAGCTTTCTTT. Translating gives CATSDGASTEAFF.

This clonotype was seen more than once but under ten times. Just one base apart from a much larger clone, this may be a read error. The chain combines TRBV29-1 with TRBJ2-1; D may be TRBD2 (5 bases). The germline CDR1 and CDR2 sequences are SQVTM and ANQGSEA. The CDR3 sequence is 10 residues long. The V and J ends lost 4 bases and 10 bases respectively, with 8 bases between them. CDR3 nucleotide sequence: TGCAGCGTTGCTGACTACGAGCAGTTCTTC. Translated: CSVADYEQFF.

The rearrangement uses TRBV10-3 and TRBJ2-7, with 8 bases lining up with TRBD2. V dropped 5 bases and J dropped 3; count of bases not matched to a gene: 3. This CDR3 is built from 13 residues. From germline, CDR1 is ENHRY and CDR2 SYGVKD. DNA of the CDR3: TGTGCCATCAGTTTAGCGGGGTTCTACGAGCAGTACTTC. Protein: CAISLAGFYEQYF.

This clonotype was observed many times. V is TRBV7-2 and J is TRBJ2-7; D is ambiguous. V was pared by 1 base and J by 5 bases, with 9 bases between. The CDR3 covers 13 residues. In germline, CDR1 is SGHTA, CDR2 FQGNSA. CDR3 in DNA: TGTGCCAGCAGCTTAGGCCGCGTCCACGAGCAGTACTTC. Its translation is CASSLGRVHEQYF.

This clonotype was detected a few times. J is TRBJ2-1 and V is TRBV24-1; TRBD1 agrees at 7 bases. Germline lookup yields CDR1 KGHDR and CDR2 SFDVKD. Unmatched junction bases numbered 4, after V lost 5 bases and J lost 4 bases. The CDR3 contains 14 residues. The chain's CDR3 is CATSGDRDYNEQFF. The CDR3 nucleotides read TGTGCCACCAGTGGGGACAGAGATTACAATGAGCAGTTCTTC.

V is TRBV20-1 and J is TRBJ2-1; a weak D match, TRBD1 (6 bases). V was trimmed by 3 bases and J by 8 bases, leaving 17 bases between them. Germline V lookup: CDR1 DFQATT, CDR2 SNEGSKA (reference sequence). The CDR3 has 14 residues. CDR3 protein: CSARMGQGRYEQFF. As DNA, the CDR3 is TGCAGTGCTAGGATGGGGCAGGGGCGGTATGAGCAGTTCTTC.

The gene calls are TRBV20-1 and TRBJ2-1; TRBD2 matches 8 bases. CDR1 and CDR2 (germline): DFQATT, SNEGSKA (reference sequence). The CDR3 runs 14 residues. With V trimmed by 2 bases and J by 6 bases, 6 bases remained unmatched. Here the CDR3 reads CSARMAGGFNEQFF. The CDR3 nucleotides read TGCAGTGCTAGAATGGCGGGGGGATTCAATGAGCAGTTCTTC.

Regarding this clonotype: A read error is possible here, since a much larger clone lies one base away. The J gene is TRBJ2-7, the V gene TRBV29-1; 7 bases are a match to TRBD1. CDR3 length: 14 residues. CDR1 and CDR2 from the germline V gene are SQVTM and ANQGSEA. V shed 2 bases and J 7 bases; nucleotides not matched to a gene: 11. CDR3 sequence reads: CSVEKGALGNEQYF. The CDR3 DNA reads as TGCAGCGTTGAAAAGGGGGCCTTGGGCAATGAGCAGTACTTC.

This clonotype has at least ten counts. The rearrangement joins TRBV6-2 or TRBV6-3 to TRBJ1-6, with D hard to call. This CDR3 has 10 amino acids. Germline V gene lookup returns CDR1 MNHEY and CDR2 SVGEGT. Trimming pared 7 bases from V and 14 bases from J, leaving 9 bases between. The DNA for the CDR3 is TGTGCCAGCAAGGACGGCACCCTCCACTTT. Translation: CASKDGTLHF.

This sequence joins TRBV18 and TRBJ1-3; D perhaps matches TRBD1 (5 bases). The V and J ends lost 5 bases and 1 base respectively, with 12 bases between them. CDR1 and CDR2 (germline): KGHSH, LQKENI. This CDR3 has 15 amino acids. CDR3 DNA: TGTGCCAGCTCAAAGACACAGGATTCTGGAAACACCATATATTTT. This gives the protein CASSKTQDSGNTIYF.

The chain is built from TRBV5-1 and TRBJ1-2; 10 bases fit TRBD1. Unmatched junction bases numbered 15, after V lost 2 bases and J lost 5 bases. CDR1 is SGHRS, CDR2 YFSETQ, per germline. The CDR3 runs to 18 residues. The CDR3 reads CASSFRDRGRLGQYGYTF. The CDR3 nucleotides are TGCGCCAGCAGCTTCCGGGACAGGGGACGGTTGGGACAATATGGCTACACCTTC.

The chain is built from TRBV4-1 and TRBJ1-2, with D perhaps matching TRBD1 (5 bases). The ends were cut back, 0 bases at V and 6 bases at J, with 14 bases in the middle. Per germline, CDR1 MGHRA and CDR2 YSYEKL. The CDR3 loop spans 15 amino acids. The CDR3 is CASSQEDRTRHGYTF. The CDR3 DNA reads TGCGCCAGCAGCCAAGAAGACCGGACACGGCATGGCTACACCTTC.

This clonotype was counted only a few times. The V call is TRBV9, the J call TRBJ2-2, with D hard to call. Germline V gene sequence: CDR1 SGDLS, CDR2 YYNGEE. The CDR3 consists of 16 residues. Trimming took off 0 bases at V and 0 bases at J, with 9 bases between the two ends. This CDR3 is CASSVASWPNTGELFF. The CDR3 nucleotides read TGTGCCAGCAGCGTAGCCTCTTGGCCGAACACCGGGGAGCTGTTTTTT. The whole variable domain, remainder taken from reference TRBV9 and TRBJ2-2, is DSGVTQTPKHLITATGQRVTLRCSPRSGDLSVYWYQQSLDQGLQFLIQYYNGEERAKGNILERFSAQQFPDLHSELNLSSLELGDSALYFCASSVASWPNTGELFFGEGSRLTVL.

The rearrangement links TRBV19 to TRBJ1-1; 10 positions agree with TRBD1. J gave up 6 bases and V 8 bases, and 6 bases lay outside the gene matches. This CDR3 is 13 amino acids long. CDR1 LNHDA and CDR2 SQIVND come from the germline V gene (reference sequence). The CDR3 bases are TGTGCCAGTGGGACAGGGGATAGCGCTGAAGCTTTCTTT. Protein: CASGTGDSAEAFF.

This clonotype was seen many times. The genes are TRBV10-2 and TRBJ2-7, with D maybe TRBD1 (6 bases). CDR3 size: 14 residues. Per the germline V gene, CDR1 is WSHSY and CDR2 is SAAADI. Deletions cut 4 bases from V and 3 bases from J, with 13 bases between. DNA of the CDR3: TGCGCCAGCAGTGTTGGGACACCTCTCTACGAGCAGTACTTC. This translates into CASSVGTPLYEQYF.

This chain uses TRBV11-2 with TRBJ1-1, with TRBD1 identical over 9 bases. CDR1 SGHAT and CDR2 FQNNGV come from the germline V gene. There are 17 residues in the CDR3. Germline trimming cut 5 bases from V and 0 bases from J; bases unmatched to any gene: 10. The CDR3 protein is CASSTQMGQGLNTEAFF. For the CDR3, the DNA is TGTGCCAGCAGCACCCAAATGGGACAGGGCTTGAACACTGAAGCTTTCTTT.

The V and J genes are TRBV5-1 and TRBJ2-1; D is perhaps TRBD1 or TRBD2 (7 bases each). The CDR3 loop spans 16 amino acids. The ends were cut back, 3 bases at V and 0 bases at J, with 13 bases in the middle. Germline V gene sequence: CDR1 SGHRS, CDR2 YFSETQ. The CDR3 nucleotides are TGCGCCAGCAGCTGGGAGGGGGCCCCCTCCTACAATGAGCAGTTCTTC. This sequence encodes CASSWEGAPSYNEQFF.

The chain employs TRBV29-1 and TRBJ2-2; D gene uncertain. Germline CDR1 reads SQVTM; CDR2 reads ANQGSEA. The V end lost 6 bases, the J end lost 6 bases, and 17 bases lay between the germline ends. There are 14 residues in the CDR3. The CDR3 nucleotides are TGCAGCGTCCGCGAGGAGACAAGACCCGGGGAGCTGTTTTTT. Its protein product is CSVREETRPGELFF.

This clonotype has just a few counts. V gene TRBV6-1 combines with J gene TRBJ1-2, with no clear D. This CDR3 spans 14 amino acids. Per the germline V gene, CDR1 is MNHNS and CDR2 is SASEGT. The germline V and J ends were trimmed by 3 bases and 4 bases, with 12 bases remaining between them. CDR3 region: CASSEGKGSYGYTF. The CDR3 coding sequence is TGTGCCAGCAGTGAGGGGAAAGGGTCCTATGGCTACACCTTC.

Comment on this clonotype: The CDR3 does not close with the conserved phenylalanine or tryptophan, likely indicating a read error. The genes are TRBV29-1 and TRBJ2-3, with 9 nucleotides matching TRBD1. The V gene's germline CDR1 is SQVTM and CDR2 ANQGSEA. This CDR3 has 15 residues. V was pared by 5 bases and J by 3 bases, with 9 bases of the junction left unmatched. The DNA for the CDR3 is TGCAGCGTTACCGGCGGGACAGGGCGGACAGATACGCAGTATTCT. Its translation is CSVTGGTGRTDTQYS.

As concerns this clonotype: A much more abundant neighbour one base away suggests this may be a read error. V gene TRBV12-3 or TRBV12-4 combines with J gene TRBJ1-2, with D possibly matching TRBD1 (5 bases). Trimming took 5 bases from V and 8 from J, leaving 15 bases between them. The CDR3 contains 13 residues. As DNA, the CDR3 is TGTGCCAGCAGTCCCGGGACGGGGGTCGGCTACACCTTC. This codes for CASSPGTGVGYTF.

V usage is TRBV19 and J usage is TRBJ2-5, with D hard to call. The CDR3 runs 15 residues. The V and J ends lost 3 bases and 4 bases respectively, with 15 bases between them. Germline lookup yields CDR1 LNHDA and CDR2 SQIVND (reference sequence). The DNA of the CDR3 is TGTGCCAGTAGTATGAGGCGGCCACAAGGAGAGACCCAGTACTTC. It specifies CASSMRRPQGETQYF.

This clonotype was observed a handful of times. This rearrangement joins TRBV4-2 to TRBJ2-3, with D hard to call. V was clipped by 0 bases and J by 4 bases, with 5 bases between them. This CDR3 comprises 13 residues. Germline CDR1 is LGHNA and CDR2 is YNFKEQ. CDR3: CASSQEYADTQYF. Written as DNA, the CDR3 is TGTGCCAGCAGCCAAGAATATGCAGATACGCAGTATTTT.

In its sample, this clonotype was seen a few times. The chain recombines TRBV14 with TRBJ2-1, with D maybe TRBD2 (6 bases). From germline, CDR1 is SGHDN and CDR2 FVKESK. Trimming shortened V by 0 bases and J by 4 bases, and 10 bases separated the two germline ends. There are 15 residues in the CDR3. Here the CDR3 reads CASSQDPGTYNEQFF. As DNA, the CDR3 is TGTGCCAGCAGCCAAGATCCCGGGACTTACAATGAGCAGTTCTTC.